This entry lists 26 T cell receptor beta chains sequenced from one sample in a study of cytomegalovirus exposure and HLA in healthy donors. PCR amplification relied on 60 Vbeta primers (plus 13 Jbeta primers). Profiling relied on immunoSEQ multiplex PCR, and the TCRdb table lists in-frame clones only, not all of them. Among about 50,000 clones listed, roughly four fifths were seen once. Sequencing used PBMCs. These TCRs come from a man in his thirties or forties in good health and CMV-seronegative.

This rearrangement joins TRBV4-1 to TRBJ2-5, with D hard to call. In germline, CDR1 is MGHRA, CDR2 YSYEKL. This CDR3 has 14 amino acids. V shed 0 bases and J shed 5 bases, with 10 bases lying between them. The CDR3 bases are TGCGCCAGCAGCCAAGATCGAGGTTTGGAGACCCAGTACTTC. It codes for CASSQDRGLETQYF.

The V and J genes are TRBV5-6 and TRBJ2-1, with D perhaps TRBD1 (6 bases). Germline assignment: CDR1 SGHDT and CDR2 YYEEEE. Trimming pared 2 bases from V and 2 bases from J, leaving 14 bases between. This CDR3 is built from 16 residues. The CDR3 loop reads CASSFRGSGAYNEQFF. The CDR3 DNA reads as TGTGCCAGCAGCTTTAGGGGGAGCGGCGCCTACAATGAGCAGTTCTTC.

This clone was recorded a few times. In nucleotides, the CDR3 is TGCGCCAGCAGCCAAGATGGGGCCGGACAGGGGGCAGAGACCCAGTACTTC. It translates to CASSQDGAGQGAETQYF. The chain couples TRBV4-3 to TRBJ2-5; TRBD1 matches at 11 bases. CDR3 length: 17 residues. V was clipped by 0 bases and J by 4 bases; unmatched bases: 7. Germline CDR1 reads LGHNA; CDR2 reads YSLEER.

V usage is TRBV6-5 and J usage is TRBJ1-3; tentative D call: TRBD1 (6 bases). Germline V CDR1 and CDR2: MNHEY, SVGAGI. The V end was cut by 6 bases, the J end by 6 bases, with 18 bases between. The CDR3 covers 15 residues. CDR3 residues: CASSQQGSGLNTIYF. CDR3 nucleotides: TGTGCCAGCAGCCAACAGGGTTCTGGGCTAAACACCATATATTTT.

V usage is TRBV5-4 and J usage is TRBJ1-1; 7 positions match TRBD1. The ends lost 0 bases at V and 0 bases at J; junction bases unmatched: 8. The CDR3 consists of 17 residues. CDR1 is SGHNT and CDR2 is YYREEE in the germline V gene (reference sequence). In DNA, the CDR3 is TGTGCCAGCAGCTTGGCGACACAGGGGCTCATGAACACTGAAGCTTTCTTT. This sequence encodes CASSLATQGLMNTEAFF.

V gene TRBV27 combines with J gene TRBJ1-2, with 9 positions matching TRBD1. This CDR3 is built from 16 residues. The trim removed 4 bases at V and 1 base at J, leaving 7 bases unmatched. Germline V lookup: CDR1 MNHEY, CDR2 SMNVEV (reference sequence). The CDR3 DNA reads as TGTGCCAGCAGTTCCTACAGGGGGCCCGGTAACTATGGCTACACCTTC. This encodes CASSSYRGPGNYGYTF.

V gene TRBV7-2 combines with J gene TRBJ2-3; 7 nucleotides align to TRBD1. The V and J ends lost 3 bases and 2 bases, in that order; junction bases with no gene match: 14. The germline gives CDR1 SGHTA, CDR2 FQGNSA. This CDR3 spans 18 amino acids. The DNA for the CDR3 is TGTGCCAGCAGCTTGCCGGTATTGGGACAGATTGACACAGATACGCAGTATTTT. Translation: CASSLPVLGQIDTDTQYF.

This sequence joins TRBV9 and TRBJ2-6; TRBD1 might be the D (5 bases). This CDR3 contains 15 residues. Deletions cut 3 bases from V and 1 base from J, with 8 bases between. Germline CDR1 SGDLS, CDR2 YYNGEE. In DNA form, the CDR3 reads TGTGCCAGCAGCGCCACAGGTTCTGGGGCCAACGTCCTGACTTTC. Translation gives CASSATGSGANVLTF.

CDR3 nucleotide sequence: TGTGCCAGCAGCAACAGAAAAGCTACAGGGATACGGGACATATTATGCAATGAGCAGTTCTTC. Residues: CASSNRKATGIRDILCNEQFF. The rearrangement joins TRBV21-1 to TRBJ2-1; TRBD1 is the table's D call and was not checked against the DNA. TRBV21-1 is tagged as a pseudogene. The CDR3 is 21 residues long.

This sequence joins TRBV4-2 and TRBJ2-1, with 9 bases matching TRBD2. Germline V lookup: CDR1 LGHNA, CDR2 YNFKEQ. The CDR3 totals 15 residues. V shed 1 base and J 7 bases; nucleotides not matched to a gene: 5. Here the CDR3 reads CASSQVGGRGNEQFF. The CDR3 nucleotides read TGTGCCAGCAGCCAAGTCGGCGGGAGGGGAAATGAGCAGTTCTTC.

This chain links TRBV5-5 with TRBJ2-1; 12 bases line up with TRBD1. Germline V CDR1 and CDR2: SGHKS, YYEKEE (reference sequence). V gave up 0 bases and J gave up 10 bases; unmatched junction bases: 8. CDR3 length equals 16 residues. CDR3 nucleotide sequence: TGTGCCAGCAGCTTGGTGGGGACAGGGGGCTCACGGGAGCAGTTCTTC. Translation gives CASSLVGTGGSREQFF.

The chain couples TRBV6-1 to TRBJ2-1; 13 positions match TRBD2. Germline trimming cut 2 bases from V and 8 bases from J; bases unmatched to any gene: 6. CDR1 is MNHNS and CDR2 is SASEGT in the germline V gene. This CDR3 is 16 amino acids long. This chain's CDR3 is CASSETSGRALDEQFF. Written as DNA, the CDR3 is TGTGCCAGCAGTGAAACTAGCGGGAGGGCCTTGGATGAGCAGTTCTTC.

This chain connects TRBV5-8 to TRBJ2-7; TRBD1 matches at 7 bases. The trim removed 4 bases at V and 0 bases at J, leaving 4 bases unmatched. Germline V lookup: CDR1 SGHTS, CDR2 YDEGEE. This CDR3 region has 14 residues. The CDR3 loop reads CASSPDRASYEQYF. The CDR3 DNA reads TGTGCCAGCAGCCCAGACAGGGCCTCCTACGAGCAGTACTTC.

This rearrangement joins TRBV19 to TRBJ1-2; 7 positions agree with TRBD1. J was trimmed by 6 bases and V by 7 bases; bases with no gene match: 8. Germline loops: CDR1 LNHDA, CDR2 SQIVND (reference sequence). The CDR3 contains 13 residues. The CDR3 protein is CASNLQGSDGYTF. CDR3 bases: TGTGCCAGTAATCTACAGGGGTCGGATGGCTACACCTTC.

This clone was seen once. This chain connects TRBV2 to TRBJ1-5; possible D gene TRBD1, 5 bases. Germline V gene sequence: CDR1 SNHLY, CDR2 FYNNEI. CDR3 size: 14 residues. V gave up 6 bases and J gave up 4 bases, with 13 bases separating them. CDR3 DNA: TGTGCCAGCAGCGACACGACAGCTAATCAGCCCCAGCATTTT. It yields the protein CASSDTTANQPQHF.

The chain uses TRBV7-8 and TRBJ2-2, with D perhaps TRBD2 (5 bases). Germline CDR1 reads SGHVS; CDR2 reads FQNEAQ. The CDR3 has 13 residues. Trimming removed 5 bases from V and 5 bases from J, with 9 bases in between. CDR3 sequence reads: CASSPKRTGELFF. As DNA, the CDR3 is TGTGCCAGCAGCCCCAAGCGGACCGGGGAGCTGTTTTTT. The whole variable domain, remainder taken from reference TRBV7-8 and TRBJ2-2, is GAGVSQSPRYKVAKRGQDVALRCDPISGHVSLFWYQQALGQGPEFLTYFQNEAQLDKSGLPSDRFFAERPEGSVSTLKIQRTQQEDSAVYLCASSPKRTGELFFGEGSRLTVL.

The V call is TRBV5-6, the J call TRBJ2-3, with a tentative D call TRBD2 (6 bases). CDR1 SGHDT and CDR2 YYEEEE come from the germline V gene. Between the trimmed V and J ends, which lost 0 bases and 2 bases, there was a span of 13 bases. The CDR3 is 16 residues long. CDR3 loop: CASSLARWRDTDTQYF. In nucleotides, the CDR3 is TGTGCCAGCAGCTTGGCCCGTTGGAGGGACACAGATACGCAGTATTTT.

This clone has only a few counts. The chain combines TRBV6-5 with TRBJ1-2; TRBD1 agrees at 7 bases. CDR3 size: 15 residues. V dropped 2 bases and J dropped 2; count of bases not matched to a gene: 5. Germline V lookup: CDR1 MNHEY, CDR2 SVGAGI. DNA of the CDR3: TGTGCCAGCAGTTACGAGTACAGGGGCAACTATGGCTACACCTTC. This sequence encodes CASSYEYRGNYGYTF.

The genes are TRBV10-2 and TRBJ2-2, with D tentatively TRBD1 (6 bases). Germline V gene lookup returns CDR1 WSHSY and CDR2 SAAADI. The CDR3 loop spans 13 amino acids. The V end lost 5 bases, the J end lost 5 bases, and 9 bases lay between the germline ends. This chain's CDR3 is CASSKRGTGELFF. The CDR3 DNA reads TGCGCCAGCAGTAAAAGGGGGACCGGGGAGCTGTTTTTT.

J is TRBJ2-7 and V is TRBV6-5, with D tentatively TRBD1 (7 bases). Trimming took off 6 bases at V and 9 bases at J, with 18 bases between the two ends. The germline CDR1 and CDR2 sequences are MNHEY and SVGAGI. The CDR3 extends over 13 amino acids. CDR3 DNA sequence: TGTGCCAGCAGCCAGGGGGGCGGCTCCGGGCAGTACTTC. Amino acid sequence: CASSQGGGSGQYF.

The chain uses TRBV7-2 and TRBJ2-3; no definite D call. CDR3 length equals 14 residues. Germline V gives CDR1 SGHTA, CDR2 FQGNSA. The V end lost 5 bases, the J end lost 1 base, and 10 bases lay between the germline ends. CDR3: CASSSYQGTDTQYF. The CDR3 DNA sequence: TGTGCCAGCAGCAGTTATCAGGGCACAGATACGCAGTATTTT.

The chain uses TRBV29-1 and TRBJ2-7, with TRBD1 as a possible D gene (6 bases). The germline V gene encodes CDR1 SQVTM and CDR2 ANQGSEA. V was shortened by 5 bases and J by 5 bases, with 10 bases between the two germline ends. This CDR3 has 11 amino acids. For the CDR3, the DNA is TGCAGCGTTCGACAGGTAAACGAGCAGTACTTC. Its translation is CSVRQVNEQYF.

This clone showed up just a few times. This rearrangement joins TRBV19 to TRBJ1-3; a weak D match, TRBD1 (5 bases). CDR1 and CDR2 (germline): LNHDA, SQIVND (reference sequence). Trimming cost V 7 bases and J 0 bases, with 16 bases left between them. The CDR3 sequence is 16 residues long. The DNA of the CDR3 is TGTGCCAGTACCACCTCGGGACTGCACTCTGGAAACACCATATATTTT. Amino acids: CASTTSGLHSGNTIYF.

J is TRBJ2-1 and V is TRBV5-1; 11 bases line up with TRBD1. Germline V CDR1 and CDR2: SGHRS, YFSETQ. The CDR3 extends over 15 amino acids. The junction had 4 bases not matched to a gene; V was cut back by 3 bases and J by 5 bases. CDR3 coding DNA: TGCGCCAGCAGCTGGGGACAGGGGGGAGACAATGAGCAGTTCTTC. Amino acids: CASSWGQGGDNEQFF.

V gene TRBV7-2 combines with J gene TRBJ2-3; TRBD1 matches at 11 bases. The CDR3 has 14 amino acids. V gave up 5 bases and J gave up 6 bases; unmatched junction bases: 4. Germline V CDR1 and CDR2: SGHTA, FQGNSA. Here the CDR3 reads CASSMDRGLDTQYF. The CDR3 nucleotides read TGTGCCAGCAGCATGGACAGGGGGCTGGATACGCAGTATTTT.

J is TRBJ2-1 and V is TRBV19; D is perhaps TRBD2 (6 bases). The CDR3 runs to 16 residues. The V and J ends lost 0 bases and 4 bases respectively, with 13 bases between them. Per the germline V gene, CDR1 is LNHDA and CDR2 is SQIVND (reference sequence). CDR3 sequence reads: CASSIDTGALYNEQFF. The CDR3 DNA sequence: TGTGCCAGTAGTATAGATACGGGAGCCTTATACAATGAGCAGTTCTTC.